Here is one T cell receptor (beta chain) with its context. This table comes from immunoSEQ multiplex PCR, and its TCRdb copy is limited to in-frame clones, with some not included. The table shows tens of thousands of clones, with around 86% occurring only once. These data belong to a study of radiotherapy plus CTLA-4 blockade in lung cancer. J gave up 2 bases and V 5 bases, and 7 bases lay outside the gene matches. Germline values: CDR1 SGHTA, CDR2 FQGNSA. The CDR3 is 17 amino acids. The material was peripheral blood, obtained from a patient treated with radiotherapy plus ipilimumab. The receptor comes from a human donor with non-small cell lung cancer who had a partial response to radiotherapy plus ipilimumab. The chain carries TRBV7-2 and TRBJ2-6; TRBD1 agrees at 9 bases. This CDR3 is CASSIQGAVTGANVLTF. As DNA, the CDR3 is TGTGCCAGCAGCATACAGGGGGCTGTAACTGGGGCCAACGTCCTGACTTTC.